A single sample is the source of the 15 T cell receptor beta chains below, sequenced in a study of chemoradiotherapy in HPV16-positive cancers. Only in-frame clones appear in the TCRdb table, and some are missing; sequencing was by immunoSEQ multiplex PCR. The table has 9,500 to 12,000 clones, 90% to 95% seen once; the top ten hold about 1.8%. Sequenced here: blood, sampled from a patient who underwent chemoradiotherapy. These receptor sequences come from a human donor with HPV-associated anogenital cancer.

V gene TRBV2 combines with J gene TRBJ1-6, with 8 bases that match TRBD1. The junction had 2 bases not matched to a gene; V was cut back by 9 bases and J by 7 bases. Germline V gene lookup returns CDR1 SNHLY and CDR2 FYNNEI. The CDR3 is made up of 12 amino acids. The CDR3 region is CARGQGNSPLHF. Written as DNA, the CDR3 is TGTGCCAGAGGACAGGGAAATTCACCCCTCCACTTT.

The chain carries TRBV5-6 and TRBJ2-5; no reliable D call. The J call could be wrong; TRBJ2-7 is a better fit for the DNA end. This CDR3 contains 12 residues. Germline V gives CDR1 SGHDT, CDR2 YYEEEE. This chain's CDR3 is CASRSGSYEQYF. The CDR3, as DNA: TGTGCCAGCAGGTCTGGGTCCTACGAGCAGTACTTC.

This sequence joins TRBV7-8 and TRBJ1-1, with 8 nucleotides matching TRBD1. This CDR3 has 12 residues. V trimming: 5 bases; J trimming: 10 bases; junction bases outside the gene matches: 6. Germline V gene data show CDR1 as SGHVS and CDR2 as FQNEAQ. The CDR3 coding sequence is TGTGCCAGCAGCCCCATAACAGGGGGAGCTTTCTTT. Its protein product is CASSPITGGAFF.

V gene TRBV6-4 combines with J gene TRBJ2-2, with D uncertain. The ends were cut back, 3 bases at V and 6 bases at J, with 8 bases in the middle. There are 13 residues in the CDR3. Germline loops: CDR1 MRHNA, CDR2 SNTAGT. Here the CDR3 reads CASSEGIPGELFF. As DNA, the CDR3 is TGTGCCAGCAGTGAGGGTATACCCGGGGAGCTGTTTTTT.

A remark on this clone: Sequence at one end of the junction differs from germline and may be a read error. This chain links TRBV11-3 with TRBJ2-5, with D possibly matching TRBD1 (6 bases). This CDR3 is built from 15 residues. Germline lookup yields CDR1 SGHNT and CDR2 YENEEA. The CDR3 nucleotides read TGTGCCAGCACCTTACGACAGGTTAGCCAAGAGACCCAGTACTTC. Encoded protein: CASTLRQVSQETQYF.

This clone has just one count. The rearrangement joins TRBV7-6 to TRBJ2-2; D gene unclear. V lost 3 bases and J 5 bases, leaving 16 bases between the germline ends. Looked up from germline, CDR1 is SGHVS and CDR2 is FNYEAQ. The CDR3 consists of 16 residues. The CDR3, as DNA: TGTGCCAGCAGCTTTATGGTAGGACGTAAGACCGGGGAGCTGTTTTTT. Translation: CASSFMVGRKTGELFF.

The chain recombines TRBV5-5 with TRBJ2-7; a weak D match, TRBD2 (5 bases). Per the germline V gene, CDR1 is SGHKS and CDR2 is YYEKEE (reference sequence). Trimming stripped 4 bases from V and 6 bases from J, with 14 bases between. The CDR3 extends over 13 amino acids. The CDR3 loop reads CASSTVSGVEQYF. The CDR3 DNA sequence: TGTGCCAGCAGCACGGTCTCCGGGGTCGAGCAGTACTTC.

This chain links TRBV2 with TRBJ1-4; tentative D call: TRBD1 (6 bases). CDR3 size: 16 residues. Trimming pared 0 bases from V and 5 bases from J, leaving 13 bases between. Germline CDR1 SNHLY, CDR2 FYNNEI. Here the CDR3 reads CASSEALTGLNEKLFF. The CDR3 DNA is TGTGCCAGCAGTGAAGCGCTTACAGGGCTAAATGAAAAACTGTTTTTT.

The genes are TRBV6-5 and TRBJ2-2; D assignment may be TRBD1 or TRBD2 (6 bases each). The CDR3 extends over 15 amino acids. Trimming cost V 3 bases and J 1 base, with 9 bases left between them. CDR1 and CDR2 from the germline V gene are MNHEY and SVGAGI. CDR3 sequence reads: CASSYEGGNTGELFF. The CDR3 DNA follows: TGTGCCAGCAGTTATGAGGGGGGGAACACCGGGGAGCTGTTTTTT.

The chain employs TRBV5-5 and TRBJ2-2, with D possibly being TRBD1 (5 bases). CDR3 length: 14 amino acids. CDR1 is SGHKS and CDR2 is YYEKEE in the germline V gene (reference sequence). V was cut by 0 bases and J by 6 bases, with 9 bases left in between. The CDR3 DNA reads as TGTGCCAGCAGCTTGGAGTGGGGCTCCGGGGAGCTGTTTTTT. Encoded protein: CASSLEWGSGELFF.

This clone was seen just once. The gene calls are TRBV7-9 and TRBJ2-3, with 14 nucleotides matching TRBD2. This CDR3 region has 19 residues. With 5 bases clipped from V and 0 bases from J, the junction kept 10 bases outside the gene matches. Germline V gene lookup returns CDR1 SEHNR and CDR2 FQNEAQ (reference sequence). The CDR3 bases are TGTGCCAGCAGCCCGCCCCGGGGACTAGCGGGGGAGAGCACAGATACGCAGTATTTT. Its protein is CASSPPRGLAGESTDTQYF.

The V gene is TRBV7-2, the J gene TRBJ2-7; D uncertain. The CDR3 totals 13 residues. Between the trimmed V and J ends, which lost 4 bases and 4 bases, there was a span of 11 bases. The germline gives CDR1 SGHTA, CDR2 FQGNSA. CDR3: CASSSQLGYEQYF. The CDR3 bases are TGTGCCAGCAGCTCGCAGCTAGGGTACGAGCAGTACTTC.

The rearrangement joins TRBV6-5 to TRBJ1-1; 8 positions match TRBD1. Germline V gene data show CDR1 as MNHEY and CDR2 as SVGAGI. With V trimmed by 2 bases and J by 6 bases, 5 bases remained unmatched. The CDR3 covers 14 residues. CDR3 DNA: TGTGCCAGCAGTTACGACAGGGGAAAGTCTGAAGCTTTCTTT. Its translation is CASSYDRGKSEAFF.

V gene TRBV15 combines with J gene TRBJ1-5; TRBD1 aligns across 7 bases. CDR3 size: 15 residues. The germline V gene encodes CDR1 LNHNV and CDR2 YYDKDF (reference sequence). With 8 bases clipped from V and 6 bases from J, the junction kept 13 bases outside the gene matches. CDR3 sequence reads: CATGRGRVEGQPQHF. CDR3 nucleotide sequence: TGTGCCACCGGGAGGGGGCGCGTTGAGGGTCAGCCCCAGCATTTT.

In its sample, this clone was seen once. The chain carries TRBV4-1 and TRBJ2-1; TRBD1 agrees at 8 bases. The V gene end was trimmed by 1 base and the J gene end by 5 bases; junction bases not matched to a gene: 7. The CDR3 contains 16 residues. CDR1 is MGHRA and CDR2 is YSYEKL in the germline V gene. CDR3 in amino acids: CASSQVFTGGNNEQFF. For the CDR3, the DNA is TGCGCCAGCAGCCAAGTATTTACAGGGGGAAACAATGAGCAGTTCTTC.